This TCR beta chain is drawn from a study of blood T cells in healthy people across ages. The CDR3 sequence is 14 residues long. Germline-derived CDR1 and CDR2 are PRHDT and FYEKMQ (reference sequence). Trimming shortened V by 2 bases and J by 7 bases, and 12 bases separated the two germline ends. Comment on this clonotype: What it binds is not known.

A second PCR, run for roughly 7 to 11 cycles, used a sample-barcoded 5' primer plus a J-beta primer mix. TCRdb processed the 5' RACE reads anew with MiXCR; each CDR3 protein has one entry. The data hold almost 800,000 distinct CDR3 sequences, with 55% to 75% observed a single time. Study observations and caveats: The authors considered diversity estimates from one million T cells to be underestimates. A roughly linear age-dependent decrease characterized TCR beta diversity per million T cells. Higher diversity and more naive CD4+ cells were features of long-lived donors, compared to aged donors.

The specimen sequenced was blood. The sequence came from a man aged 25 to 40 in good health. This chain uses TRBV13 with TRBJ2-1; D not certain. Here the CDR3 DNA reads TGTGCCAGCAGCTTAAATCTCTTGGTTAATGAGCAGTTCTTC. Amino acids: CASSLNLLVNEQFF.